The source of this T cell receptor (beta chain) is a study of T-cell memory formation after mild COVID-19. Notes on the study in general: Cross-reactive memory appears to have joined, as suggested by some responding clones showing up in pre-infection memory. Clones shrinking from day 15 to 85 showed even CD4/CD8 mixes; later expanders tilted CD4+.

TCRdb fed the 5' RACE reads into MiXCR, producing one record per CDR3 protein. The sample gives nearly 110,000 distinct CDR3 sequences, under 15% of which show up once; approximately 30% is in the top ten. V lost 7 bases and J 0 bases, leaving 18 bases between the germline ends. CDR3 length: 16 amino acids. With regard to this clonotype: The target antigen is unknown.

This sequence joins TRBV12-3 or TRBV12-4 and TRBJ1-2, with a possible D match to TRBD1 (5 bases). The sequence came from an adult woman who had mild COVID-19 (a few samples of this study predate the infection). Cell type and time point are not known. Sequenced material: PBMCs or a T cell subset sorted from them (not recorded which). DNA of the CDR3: TGTGCCAGCACCAATACCCGACAGAGAGCTAACTATGGCTACACCTTC. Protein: CASTNTRQRANYGYTF.